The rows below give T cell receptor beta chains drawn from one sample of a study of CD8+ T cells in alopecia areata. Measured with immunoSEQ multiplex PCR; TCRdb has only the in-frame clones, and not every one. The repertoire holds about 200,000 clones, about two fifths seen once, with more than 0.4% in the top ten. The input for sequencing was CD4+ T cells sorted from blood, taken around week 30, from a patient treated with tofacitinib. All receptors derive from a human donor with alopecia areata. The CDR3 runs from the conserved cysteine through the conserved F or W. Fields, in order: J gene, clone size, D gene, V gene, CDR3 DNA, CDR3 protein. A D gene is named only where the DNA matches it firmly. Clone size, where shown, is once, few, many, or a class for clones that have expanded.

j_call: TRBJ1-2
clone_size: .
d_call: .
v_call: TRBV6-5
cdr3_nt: TGTGCCAGCAGTTACTCGTTGGCCTTAAGTGGCTATGGCTACACCTTC
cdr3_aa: CASSYSLALSGYGYTF

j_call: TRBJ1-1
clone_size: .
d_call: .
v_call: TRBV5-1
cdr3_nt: TGCGCCAGCAGCCCCACGACAGCGAACACTGAAGCTTTCTTT
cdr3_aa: CASSPTTANTEAFF

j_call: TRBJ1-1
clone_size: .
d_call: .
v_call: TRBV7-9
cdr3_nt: TGTGCCGGCAGCTTTTTTGTACAGGGCGGGACTGAAGCTTTCTTT
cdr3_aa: CAGSFFVQGGTEAFF

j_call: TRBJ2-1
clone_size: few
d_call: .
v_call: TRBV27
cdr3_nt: TGTGCCAGCAGTCCCTCGAGGAGGGCTTACAATGAGCAGTTCTTC
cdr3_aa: CASSPSRRAYNEQFF

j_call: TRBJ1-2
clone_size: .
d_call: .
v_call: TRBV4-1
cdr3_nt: TGCGCCAGCAGCCAGGGCCGTGGACGGCCGGCTAAAAGCTACACCTTC
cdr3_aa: CASSQGRGRPAKSYTF

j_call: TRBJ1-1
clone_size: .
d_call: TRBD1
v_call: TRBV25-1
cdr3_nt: TGTGCCGTACAGGGGGCCACTGAAGCTTTCTTT
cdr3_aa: CAVQGATEAFF

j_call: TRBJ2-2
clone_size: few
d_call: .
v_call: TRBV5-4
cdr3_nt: TGTGCCAGCAGCTTGCCCAGCGGTAGCGCGAACACCGGGGAGCTGTTTTTT
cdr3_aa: CASSLPSGSANTGELFF

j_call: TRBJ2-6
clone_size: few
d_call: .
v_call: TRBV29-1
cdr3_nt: TGCAGCGTTGAAATTGGGGCCAACGTCCTGACTTTC
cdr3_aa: CSVEIGANVLTF

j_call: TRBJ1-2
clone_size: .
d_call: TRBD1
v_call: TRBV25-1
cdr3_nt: TGTGCCAGCAAAGACAGGGCCCATGGCTACACCTTC
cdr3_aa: CASKDRAHGYTF

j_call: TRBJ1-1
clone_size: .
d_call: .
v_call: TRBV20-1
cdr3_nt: TGCAGATTAACCAGGGGCACTGAAGCTTTCTTT
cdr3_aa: CRLTRGTEAFF

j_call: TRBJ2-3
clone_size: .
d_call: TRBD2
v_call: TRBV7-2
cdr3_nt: TGTGCCAGCAGCTTAACGAGCGGGAGGGCGGATACGCAGTATTTT
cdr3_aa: CASSLTSGRADTQYF

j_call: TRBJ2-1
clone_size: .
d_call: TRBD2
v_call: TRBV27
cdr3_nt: TGTGCCAGCAGTCAAGGACTAGCGGGCTACAATGAGCAGTTCTTC
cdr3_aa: CASSQGLAGYNEQFF

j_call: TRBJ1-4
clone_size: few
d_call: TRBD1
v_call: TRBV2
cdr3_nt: TGTGCCAGCAGGTCCGACAGGGGGACTAATGAAAAACTGTTTTTT
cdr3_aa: CASRSDRGTNEKLFF